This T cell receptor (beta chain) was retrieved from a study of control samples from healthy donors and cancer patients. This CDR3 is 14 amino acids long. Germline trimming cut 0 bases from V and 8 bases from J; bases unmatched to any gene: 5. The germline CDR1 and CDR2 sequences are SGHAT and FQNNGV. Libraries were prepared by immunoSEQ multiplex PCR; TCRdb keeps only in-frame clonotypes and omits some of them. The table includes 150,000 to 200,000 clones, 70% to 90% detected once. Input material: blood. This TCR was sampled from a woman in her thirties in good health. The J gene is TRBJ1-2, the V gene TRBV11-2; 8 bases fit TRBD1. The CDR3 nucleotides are TGTGCCAGCAGCTTAGATGTCAGGGGGCGCGGCTACACCTTC. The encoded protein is CASSLDVRGRGYTF. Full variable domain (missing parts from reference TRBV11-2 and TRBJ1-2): EAGVAQSPRYKIIEKRQSVAFWCNPISGHATLYWYQQILGQGPKLLIQFQNNGVVDDSQLPKDRFSAERLKGVDSTLKIQPAKLEDSAVYLCASSLDVRGRGYTFGSGTRLTVV.